The clone carrying this TCR beta chain was recorded at least ten times. Flow cytometry had shown expanded CD8+CD57+ cells in the patients chosen for sequencing. V was pared by 6 bases and J by 2 bases, with 4 bases of the junction left unmatched. CDR1 PRHDT and CDR2 FYEKMQ come from the germline V gene (reference sequence). The CDR3 has 14 amino acids. Both TCR beta VDJ combination and CDR3 sequence profiling were carried out. Genomic DNA was the template for this profiling. TCRdb processed the reads anew with MiXCR; each CDR3 protein has one entry. The table lists 150,000 to 200,000 distinct CDR3 sequences, 45% to 55% of them singletons. The data stem from a study of CD8+CD57+ T cells in acquired aplastic anemia. Turning to the study itself: Sorted cells (CD4+ and CD8+) yielded DNA amounts that averaged about 3.1 ug.

This clonotype was obtained from a human donor with aplastic anemia. The V and J genes are TRBV13 and TRBJ2-3; TRBD1 agrees at 8 bases. Sequenced material: sorted CD4+, CD8+, or CD8+CD57+ T cells (not recorded which) from PBMCs. CDR3 sequence reads: CASRRQGYTDTQYF. The CDR3 DNA follows: TGTGCCAGCAGACGACAGGGGTACACAGATACGCAGTATTTT.